This record looks at one T cell receptor (beta chain) sequence and its context. This specimen belongs to a study of cytomegalovirus exposure and HLA in healthy donors. Germline CDR1 and CDR2: LNHDA and SQIVND (reference sequence). The ends were cut back, 2 bases at V and 6 bases at J, with 13 bases in the middle. This CDR3 has 15 residues. Use of 60 Vbeta and 13 Jbeta primers characterized the PCR. Only in-frame clones appear in the TCRdb table, and some are missing; sequencing was by immunoSEQ multiplex PCR. The table shows some 130,000 clones, with more than 75% occurring only once. The J gene is TRBJ2-2, the V gene TRBV19; the D gene is possibly TRBD2 (6 bases). This TCR came from a female donor in good health and CMV-seronegative. The sample comprised PBMCs. CDR3 nucleotides: TGTGCCAGTAGTATATGGCTAGCGTCGGCCGGGGAGCTGTTTTTT. This gives the protein CASSIWLASAGELFF.